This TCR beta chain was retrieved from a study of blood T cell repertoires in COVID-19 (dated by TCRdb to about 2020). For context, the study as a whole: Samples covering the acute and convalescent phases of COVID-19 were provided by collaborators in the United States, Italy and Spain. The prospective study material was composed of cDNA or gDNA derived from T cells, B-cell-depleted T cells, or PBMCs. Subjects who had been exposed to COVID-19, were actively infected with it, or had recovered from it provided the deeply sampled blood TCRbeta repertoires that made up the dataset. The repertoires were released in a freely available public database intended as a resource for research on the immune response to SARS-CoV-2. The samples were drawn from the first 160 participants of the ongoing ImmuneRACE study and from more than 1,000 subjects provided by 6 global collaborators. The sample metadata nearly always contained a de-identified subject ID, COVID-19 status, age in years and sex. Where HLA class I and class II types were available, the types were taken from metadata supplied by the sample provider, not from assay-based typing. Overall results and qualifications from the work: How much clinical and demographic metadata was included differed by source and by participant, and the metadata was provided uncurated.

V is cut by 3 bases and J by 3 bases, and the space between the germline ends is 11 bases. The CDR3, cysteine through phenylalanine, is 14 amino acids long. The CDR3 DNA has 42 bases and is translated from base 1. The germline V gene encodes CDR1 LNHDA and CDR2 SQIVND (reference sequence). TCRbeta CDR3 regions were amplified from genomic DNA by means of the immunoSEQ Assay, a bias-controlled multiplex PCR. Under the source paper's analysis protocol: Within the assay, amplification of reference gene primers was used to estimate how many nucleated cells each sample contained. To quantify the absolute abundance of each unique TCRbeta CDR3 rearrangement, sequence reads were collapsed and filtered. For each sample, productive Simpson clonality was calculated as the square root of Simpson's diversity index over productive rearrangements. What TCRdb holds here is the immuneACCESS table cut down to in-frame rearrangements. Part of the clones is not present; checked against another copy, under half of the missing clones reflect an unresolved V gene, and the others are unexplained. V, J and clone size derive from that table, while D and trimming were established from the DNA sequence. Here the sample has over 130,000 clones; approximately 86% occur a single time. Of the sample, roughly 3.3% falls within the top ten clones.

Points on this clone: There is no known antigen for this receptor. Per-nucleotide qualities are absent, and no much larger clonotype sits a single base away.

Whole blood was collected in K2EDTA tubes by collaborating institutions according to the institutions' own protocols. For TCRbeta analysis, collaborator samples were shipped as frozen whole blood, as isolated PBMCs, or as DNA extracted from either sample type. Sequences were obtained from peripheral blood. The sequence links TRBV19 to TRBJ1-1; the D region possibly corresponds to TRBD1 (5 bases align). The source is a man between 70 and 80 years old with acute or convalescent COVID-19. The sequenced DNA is TGTGCCAGTAGTATGTGGGGGACTTACACTGAAGCTTTCTTT. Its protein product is CASSMWGTYTEAFF.